The rows below give T cell receptor beta chains drawn from one sample of a study of blood T cell repertoires in COVID-19. Some clones are missing from TCRdb's copy, which holds only in-frame ones; the method was immunoSEQ multiplex PCR. The sample has 200,000 to 250,000 clones, approximately 88% seen once. The source material was peripheral blood. These receptors originate from a woman under 40 with COVID-19, enrolled during active disease. Both conserved end residues are trimmed from each CDR3.

v_call	cdr3_length	cdr3_aa
TRBV29-1	12	SVEALAGQETQY
TRBV29-1	13	SVLFSGTSTDTQY
TRBV6-6	11	ATVGQGNQPQH
TRBV30	12	AWSYGREADTQY
TRBV15	13	ATSRVQSGGAEAF
TRBV5-1	15	ASSTPGGSTSYNEQF
TRBV5-1	16	ASSLEGQGGGMNTEAF
TRBV11-2	13	ASSRNRLTGDEQF
TRBV5-4	15	ASSLGGPAGGRYEQF
TRBV2	12	ASSVAGFYNEQF
TRBV12-3/TRBV12-4	10	ANGQGTDTQY
TRBV28	13	ASTHGRGRSDTQY
TRBV11-1	13	ASSSRGGFTGELF
TRBV6-5	12	ASTQGRNTGELF
TRBV7-9	13	ASSQRAPGNYGYT
TRBV19	14	ASSTRRDRGWTPLH